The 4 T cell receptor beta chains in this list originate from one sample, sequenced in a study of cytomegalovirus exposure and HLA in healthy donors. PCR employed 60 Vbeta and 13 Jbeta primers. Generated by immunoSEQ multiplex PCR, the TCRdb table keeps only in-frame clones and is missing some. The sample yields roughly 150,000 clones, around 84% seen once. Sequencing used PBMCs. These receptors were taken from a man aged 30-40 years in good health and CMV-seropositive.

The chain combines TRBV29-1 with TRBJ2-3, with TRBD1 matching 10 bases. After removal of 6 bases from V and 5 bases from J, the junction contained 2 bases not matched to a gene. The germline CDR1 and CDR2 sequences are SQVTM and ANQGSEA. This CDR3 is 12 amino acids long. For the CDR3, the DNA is TGCAGCGTAGACAGGGGGCAAGATACGCAGTATTTT. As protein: CSVDRGQDTQYF.

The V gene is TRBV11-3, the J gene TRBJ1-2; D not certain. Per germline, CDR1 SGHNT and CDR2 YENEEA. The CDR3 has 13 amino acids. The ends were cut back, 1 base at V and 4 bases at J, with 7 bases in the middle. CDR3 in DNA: TGTGCCAGCAGCTTAGTCGGTCTCTATGGCTACACCTTC. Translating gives CASSLVGLYGYTF.

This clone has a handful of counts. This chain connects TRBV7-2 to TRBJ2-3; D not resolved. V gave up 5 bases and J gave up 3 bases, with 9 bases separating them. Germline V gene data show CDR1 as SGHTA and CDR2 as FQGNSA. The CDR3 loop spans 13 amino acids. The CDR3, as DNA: TGTGCCAGCAGCGCCCAGAGGACAGATACGCAGTATTTT. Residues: CASSAQRTDTQYF.

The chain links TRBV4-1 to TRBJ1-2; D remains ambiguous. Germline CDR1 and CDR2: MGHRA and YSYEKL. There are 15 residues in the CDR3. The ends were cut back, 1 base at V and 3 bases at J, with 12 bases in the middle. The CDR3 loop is CASSQAREGHYGYTF. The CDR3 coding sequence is TGCGCCAGCAGCCAAGCAAGAGAGGGCCACTATGGCTACACCTTC.